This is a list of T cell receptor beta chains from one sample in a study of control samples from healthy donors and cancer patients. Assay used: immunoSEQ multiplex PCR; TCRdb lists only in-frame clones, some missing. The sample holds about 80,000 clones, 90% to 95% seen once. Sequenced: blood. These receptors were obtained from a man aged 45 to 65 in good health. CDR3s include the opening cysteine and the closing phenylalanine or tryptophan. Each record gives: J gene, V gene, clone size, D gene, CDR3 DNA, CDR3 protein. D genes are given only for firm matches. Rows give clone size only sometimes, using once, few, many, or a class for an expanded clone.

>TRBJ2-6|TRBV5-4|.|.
TGTGCCAGCAGCTCCGGAGGGGGCCCGGCCAACGTCCTGACTTTC
CASSSGGGPANVLTF
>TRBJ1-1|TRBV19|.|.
TGTGCCAGTAGAGGGCGGCAGAACACTGAAGCTTTCTTT
CASRGRQNTEAFF
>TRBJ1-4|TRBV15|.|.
TGTGCCACCAGCAGAGACCGGGCGGGGACTAATGAAAAACTGTTTTTT
CATSRDRAGTNEKLFF
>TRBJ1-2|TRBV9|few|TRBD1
TGTGCCAGCAGCTCCGGACAGGGAGAATTCGGTGGCTACACCTTC
CASSSGQGEFGGYTF
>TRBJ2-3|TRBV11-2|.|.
TGTGCCAGCAGCCTTCGAGGGCCTAGTCTGAGCACAGATACGCAGTATTTT
CASSLRGPSLSTDTQYF
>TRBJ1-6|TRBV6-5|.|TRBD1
TGTGCCAGCACACCAGACAGGGGGTACAGCTCACCCCTCCACTTT
CASTPDRGYSSPLHF
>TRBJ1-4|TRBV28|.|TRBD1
TGTGCCAGCAGTGGGGAGGGACAGGGTAACGAAAAACTGTTTTTT
CASSGEGQGNEKLFF
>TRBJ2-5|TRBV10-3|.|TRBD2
TGTGCCATCAGTGAGCCTTACCGGACTAGCGGGGGGGCCGAGACCCAGTACTTC
CAISEPYRTSGGAETQYF
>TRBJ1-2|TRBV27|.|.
TGTGCCAGCAGTCTAACCTTTGCTTTCGACAGGATGAATGGCTACACCTTC
CASSLTFAFDRMNGYTF
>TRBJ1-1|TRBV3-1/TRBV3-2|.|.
TGTGCCAGCAGCCCCCCGTTGGGGCGGACTGAAGCTTTCTTT
CASSPPLGRTEAFF
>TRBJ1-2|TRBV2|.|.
TGTGCCAGCCGACAGTGGGTCAAATCCACCTTC
CASRQWVKSTF
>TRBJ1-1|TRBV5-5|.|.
TGTGCCAGCAGCTTGGTGGTCACTGAAGCTTTCTTT
CASSLVVTEAFF
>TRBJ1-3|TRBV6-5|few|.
TGTGCCAGCAGAACGTGGACAGACGGAAACACCATATATTTT
CASRTWTDGNTIYF
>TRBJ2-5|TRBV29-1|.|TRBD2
TGCAGCGTTGCCGGGACTAGCGGCGAGACCCAGTACTTC
CSVAGTSGETQYF
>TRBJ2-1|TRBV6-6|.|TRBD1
TGTGCCGCCCGGGACAGCGGCGCGCCCGATGAGCAGTTCTTC
CAARDSGAPDEQFF
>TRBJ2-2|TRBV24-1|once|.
TGTGCCACCAGTGATTTCGCCAACACCGGGGAGCTGTTTTTT
CATSDFANTGELFF
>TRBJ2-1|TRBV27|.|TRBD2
TGTGCCAGCAGTTTATTTATAAGGCGTCTAGCGGGGTACAATGAGCAGTTCTTC
CASSLFIRRLAGYNEQFF
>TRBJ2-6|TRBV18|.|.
TGTGCCAGCTCTTCTGGGGCCAACGTCCTGACTTTC
CASSSGANVLTF
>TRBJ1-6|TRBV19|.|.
TGTGCCAGTAGAACCGGGACACCTAATTCACCCCTCCACTTT
CASRTGTPNSPLHF
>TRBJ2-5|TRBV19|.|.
TGTGCCAGTAGTCAGGGGTGGCAAGAGACCCAGTACTTC
CASSQGWQETQYF
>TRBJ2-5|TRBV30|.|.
TGTGCCTGGAGTAGTCTCATTGTAGAGACCCAGTACTTC
CAWSSLIVETQYF
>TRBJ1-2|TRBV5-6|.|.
TGTGCCAGCAGCTTGCCCGGGAACTATGGCTACACCTTC
CASSLPGNYGYTF
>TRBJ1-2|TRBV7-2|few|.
TGTGCCAGCACCCCGACGGGCTATGGCTACACCTTC
CASTPTGYGYTF
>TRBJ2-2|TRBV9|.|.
TGTGCCAGCAGCGTCAGTTTGACCGGGGAGCTGTTTTTT
CASSVSLTGELFF
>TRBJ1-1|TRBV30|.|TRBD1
TGTGCCTCCCCCGGGCAGGGGGGCAAGGGAGCTTTCTTT
CASPGQGGKGAFF
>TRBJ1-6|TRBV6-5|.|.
TGTGCCAGCAGGGCGGCAGCTAATTCACCCCTCCACTTT
CASRAAANSPLHF
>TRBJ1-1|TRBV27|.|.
TGTGCCAGCAGTTACAGGTTTTTGAGCACTGAAGCTTTCTTT
CASSYRFLSTEAFF
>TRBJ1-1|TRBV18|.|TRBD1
TGTGCCAGCTCACCGGACAGGGGCTCCATGAACACTGAAGCTTTCTTT
CASSPDRGSMNTEAFF
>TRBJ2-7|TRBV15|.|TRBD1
TGTGCCTCCAGGACAGGGGACTCCTACGAGCAGTACTTC
CASRTGDSYEQYF
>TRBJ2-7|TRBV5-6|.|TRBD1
TGTGCCAGCAGTTCAACGGGACAGGGGAACGAGCAGTACTTC
CASSSTGQGNEQYF
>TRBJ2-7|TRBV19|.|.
TGTGCCAGTAGTGCGAGGGACTCCAGCTCCTACGAGCAGTACTTC
CASSARDSSSYEQYF
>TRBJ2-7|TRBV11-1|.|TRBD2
TGTGCCAGCAGCTTAGCTCCTAGCGGGGGATTTTACGAGCAGTACTTC
CASSLAPSGGFYEQYF
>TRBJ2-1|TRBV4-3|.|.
TGCGCCAGCAGTCGCACGCTCAAGTCAGGGGTCGTGCAGTTCTTC
CASSRTLKSGVVQFF
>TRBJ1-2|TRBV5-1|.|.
TGCGCCAGCAGCGATTGGTCGGGGGAAGGTACTTATGGCTACACCTTC
CASSDWSGEGTYGYTF
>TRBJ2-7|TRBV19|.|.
TGTGCCAGTAGTATCGGGCGAGAGCAGTACTTC
CASSIGREQYF
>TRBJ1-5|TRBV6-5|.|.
TGTGCCAGCACAAGTACATTCAATCAGCCCCAGCATTTT
CASTSTFNQPQHF
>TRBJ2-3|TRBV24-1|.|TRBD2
TGTGCCACCAGCCCCGATCAAGCGGGGGGGAGGACAGATACGCAGTATTTT
CATSPDQAGGRTDTQYF
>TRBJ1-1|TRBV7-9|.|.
TGTGCCAGCAGCTTTAGTATCAGCACTGAAGCTTTCTTT
CASSFSISTEAFF
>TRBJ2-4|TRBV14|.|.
TGTGCCAGCAGCCGAAAAGCGGAAGGCATTCAGTACTTC
CASSRKAEGIQYF
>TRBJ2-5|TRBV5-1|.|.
TGCGCCAGCAGCTTGACAGATAAAGAGACCCAGTACTTC
CASSLTDKETQYF
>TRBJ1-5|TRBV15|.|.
TGTGCCACCAGCAGTCCTTATAGCAATCAGCCCCAGCATTTT
CATSSPYSNQPQHF
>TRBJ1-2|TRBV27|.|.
TGTGCCAGCAGCCCTCGGGACCACGCGGTCAGCGGCTACACCTTC
CASSPRDHAVSGYTF
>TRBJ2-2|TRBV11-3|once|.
TGTGCCAGCAGCTTGAATACGGCGGGGGAGCTGTTTTTT
CASSLNTAGELFF
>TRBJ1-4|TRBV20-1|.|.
TGCAGTGCTAGGCAGGGGTTTGTACTGTTTTTT
CSARQGFVLFF